The rows below give T cell receptor beta chains drawn from one sample of a study of cytomegalovirus exposure and HLA in healthy donors. The protocol was immunoSEQ multiplex PCR, while the TCRdb copy is restricted to in-frame clones and leaves out a portion. The table has roughly 130,000 clones, 79% seen once. Sequencing used PBMCs. The receptors originated from a young man in good health and CMV-seronegative. The CDR3 runs from the conserved cysteine through the conserved F or W. The D gene is left open where the match is weak. Clone size, where shown, is once, few, many, or a class for clones that have expanded.

-	TRBD2	TRBV5-6	TRBJ2-3	CASLLAGTTDTQYF	TGTGCCAGCCTTCTAGCGGGGACCACAGATACGCAGTATTTT
-	-	TRBV6-5	TRBJ2-4	CASSYEAGLAKNIQYF	TGTGCCAGCAGTTACGAGGCAGGACTAGCCAAAAACATTCAGTACTTC
-	-	TRBV5-4	TRBJ1-2	CASSLYSGCGYPF	TGTGCCAGCAGCTTGTACTCTGGCTGCGGCTACCCCTTC
-	TRBD1	TRBV28	TRBJ2-3	CASSLWGQGADTQYF	TGTGCCAGCAGTTTATGGGGACAGGGTGCAGATACGCAGTATTTT
-	TRBD1	TRBV30	TRBJ2-1	CACPGQRVDEQFF	TGTGCCTGTCCGGGACAGAGAGTCGATGAGCAGTTCTTC
-	TRBD1	TRBV7-3	TRBJ2-1	CASSSKGGWDNEQFF	TGTGCCAGCAGCTCCAAAGGGGGCTGGGACAATGAGCAGTTCTTC
-	TRBD1	TRBV4-1	TRBJ1-2	CASSHQDRAVSYGYTF	TGCGCCAGCAGCCACCAAGACAGGGCGGTTAGTTATGGCTACACCTTC
-	-	TRBV21-1	TRBJ1-2	CASSRLGGSLGYTF	TGTGCCAGCAGCAGGTTGGGGGGTTCGCTCGGCTACACCTTC
-	TRBD2	TRBV30	TRBJ2-1	CACKLAGDIITNEQFF	TGTGCCTGTAAACTAGCGGGAGACATCATCACCAATGAGCAGTTCTTC
-	-	TRBV7-3	TRBJ2-5	CASSLYEGSTQYF	TGTGCCAGCAGCTTATACGAGGGATCAACCCAGTACTTC
-	-	TRBV5-6	TRBJ2-4	CASSLPGINIQYF	TGTGCCAGCAGCTTGCCGGGGATAAACATTCAGTACTTC
-	TRBD2	TRBV18	TRBJ2-7	CASSPTSGSVDEQYF	TGTGCCAGCTCACCGACTAGCGGGAGTGTCGACGAGCAGTACTTC
-	-	TRBV4-2	TRBJ1-3	CASSLETASGNTIYF	TGTGCCAGCAGCCTAGAGACAGCGTCTGGAAACACCATATATTTT
-	-	TRBV7-6	TRBJ2-5	CASSLGFAETQYF	TGTGCCAGCAGCTTAGGCTTTGCGGAGACCCAGTACTTC
-	TRBD2	TRBV5-1	TRBJ2-2	CASSTRTSSAGELFF	TGCGCCAGCAGCACCCGGACTAGCAGTGCCGGGGAGCTGTTTTTT
-	-	TRBV20-1	TRBJ1-2	CSARVVGYTF	TGCAGTGCTCGGGTTGTTGGCTACACCTTC
-	TRBD1	TRBV13	TRBJ2-1	CASSPGQGAVNEQFF	TGTGCCAGCAGCCCTGGACAGGGCGCGGTCAATGAGCAGTTCTTC
few	TRBD1	TRBV6-6	TRBJ1-1	CASNRGNTEAFF	TGTGCCAGCAACAGGGGAAACACTGAAGCTTTCTTT
-	-	TRBV28	TRBJ1-4	CASSSPQGREKLFF	TGTGCCAGCAGTTCTCCTCAGGGGCGGGAAAAACTGTTTTTT
-	-	TRBV14	TRBJ2-3	CASSQEREWASTDTQYF	TGTGCCAGCAGCCAAGAAAGAGAGTGGGCTAGCACAGATACGCAGTATTTT
-	-	TRBV4-1	TRBJ2-1	CASSQGGGESSYNEQFF	TGCGCCAGCAGCCAAGGGGGTGGGGAGAGCTCCTACAATGAGCAGTTCTTC
-	TRBD2	TRBV27	TRBJ2-2	CASSFPSTSRNTGELFF	TGTGCCAGCAGTTTCCCCTCGACTAGCAGGAACACCGGGGAGCTGTTTTTT
-	-	TRBV28	TRBJ2-6	CASSPLLPTAGASGANVLTF	TGTGCCAGCAGTCCGTTATTACCGACCGCAGGGGCTTCTGGGGCCAACGTCCTGACTTTC
-	-	TRBV9	TRBJ2-2	CASSVLEANTGELFF	TGTGCCAGCAGCGTATTGGAGGCGAACACCGGGGAGCTGTTTTTT
-	TRBD1	TRBV2	TRBJ1-2	CASRDRGRGGYTF	TGTGCCAGCAGAGACAGGGGGCGCGGTGGCTACACCTTC
-	-	TRBV9	TRBJ1-2	CASSLPASSQFYGYTF	TGTGCCAGCAGCCTACCTGCGTCATCCCAATTCTATGGCTACACCTTC
few	-	TRBV6-1	TRBJ2-3	CASSEGTDADTQYF	TGTGCCAGCAGTGAAGGCACAGACGCAGATACGCAGTATTTT
-	-	TRBV7-3	TRBJ1-1	CASRSLEDTEAFF	TGTGCCAGCAGGTCCCTTGAGGACACTGAAGCTTTCTTT
-	-	TRBV5-1	TRBJ2-2	CASSLGLTNTGELFF	TGCGCCAGCAGCTTGGGACTAACGAACACCGGGGAGCTGTTTTTT
-	TRBD1	TRBV7-9	TRBJ1-6	CASSLAGTGSSPLHF	TGTGCCAGCAGCTTAGCCGGGACAGGGAGTTCACCCCTCCACTTT
few	-	TRBV29-1	TRBJ2-3	CSVTPQGFADTQYF	TGCAGCGTTACTCCACAGGGTTTCGCGGATACGCAGTATTTT
-	-	TRBV2	TRBJ1-2	CASSDTGYGYTF	TGTGCCAGCAGTGACACGGGGTATGGCTACACCTTC